Here is one TCR beta chain with its context. Its antigen is undetermined. This sample was included in a study of T-cell memory formation after mild COVID-19. Study-level points and caveats: Clones shrinking from day 15 to 85 showed even CD4/CD8 mixes; later expanders tilted CD4+. Researchers could not confirm that second-wave clones peaking on day 37 targeted SARS-CoV-2. Memory cells collected pre-infection included some clones that later responded, suggesting cross-reactive memory joined. Contracting clones localized mainly to CM and EM when CD4+ and mainly to EMRA when CD8+.

Germline loops: CDR1 LNHDA, CDR2 SQIVND (reference sequence). J lost 5 bases, V lost 3 bases, and 5 bases had no gene match. The CDR3 runs to 14 residues. MiXCR was run by TCRdb on the 5' RACE reads, yielding one entry per CDR3 protein. Among approximately 490,000 distinct CDR3 sequences listed, over 20% were seen once. The chain uses TRBV19 and TRBJ1-1, with 8 bases aligning to TRBD1. This TCR derives from an adult woman who had mild COVID-19 (a few samples of this study predate the infection). Cell type and time point are not known. Sample: PBMCs or a T cell subset sorted from them (not recorded which). CDR3 sequence (DNA): TGTGCCAGTAGTATTGCAGGGGGCTCGACTGAAGCTTTCTTT. Its translation: CASSIAGGSTEAFF.